Listed below are T cell receptor beta chains from one sample, sequenced in a study of blood T cell repertoires in COVID-19. Generated by immunoSEQ multiplex PCR, the TCRdb table keeps only in-frame clones and is missing some. Altogether roughly 57,000 clones are present, 75% to 95% being singletons, with the ten largest covering approximately 16%. Source material: peripheral blood. The receptors were sampled from an elderly man with acute or convalescent COVID-19. CDR3s include the opening cysteine and the closing phenylalanine or tryptophan. A D gene is named only where the DNA matches it firmly. A row's size may be missing; if present it is once, few, many or a size class.

size,J,D,V,CDR3,DNA
.,TRBJ2-3,.,TRBV9,CASSVEGGRGTDTQYF,TGTGCCAGCAGCGTAGAGGGGGGGCGTGGCACAGATACGCAGTATTTT
.,TRBJ1-2,.,TRBV4-2,CASSQDMGGAGYTF,TGTGCCAGCAGCCAAGATATGGGGGGAGCTGGCTACACCTTC
.,TRBJ1-5,.,TRBV30,CAWSVRGLGNQPQHF,TGTGCCTGGAGTGTACGAGGCCTAGGCAATCAGCCCCAGCATTTT
once,TRBJ2-1,TRBD1,TRBV11-3,CASSRRDRDYNEQFF,TGTGCCAGCAGCCGCCGGGACAGGGATTACAATGAGCAGTTCTTC
once,TRBJ2-6,TRBD1,TRBV5-1,CASSGGQPPRGANVLTF,TGCGCCAGCAGCGGGGGACAGCCCCCGAGGGGGGCCAACGTCCTGACTTTC
.,TRBJ1-1,.,TRBV6-6,CASSREFRTEAFF,TGTGCCAGCAGCCGGGAGTTCAGGACTGAAGCTTTCTTT
few,TRBJ2-2,.,TRBV19,CASQALWPPGELFF,TGTGCCAGCCAGGCCCTCTGGCCCCCCGGGGAGCTGTTTTTT
.,TRBJ1-1,TRBD1,TRBV18,CASSQQGMNTEAFF,TGTGCCAGCTCACAACAGGGGATGAACACTGAAGCTTTCTTT
.,TRBJ2-7,.,TRBV3-1/TRBV3-2,CASSQNGDTYEQYF,TGTGCCAGCAGCCAAAACGGGGACACCTACGAGCAGTACTTC
.,TRBJ1-1,TRBD1,TRBV28,CATTTGLLGEAFF,TGTGCCACCACGACAGGGCTACTCGGGGAAGCTTTCTTT
.,TRBJ1-3,.,TRBV3-1/TRBV3-2,CASSQDRISTSGNTIYF,TGTGCCAGCAGTCAAGACAGGATCTCTACCTCTGGAAACACCATATATTTT
.,TRBJ2-7,TRBD1,TRBV2,CASRDRGAYEQYF,TGTGCCAGCAGGGACAGGGGGGCCTACGAGCAGTACTTC
.,TRBJ1-2,.,TRBV21-1,CASSKKRQGIHGYTF,TGTGCCAGCAGCAAAAAAAGACAGGGAATCCATGGCTACACCTTC
.,TRBJ2-2,.,TRBV7-8,CASSFSREATGELFF,TGTGCCAGCAGCTTTTCCAGGGAAGCCACCGGGGAGCTGTTTTTT
.,TRBJ1-1,.,TRBV7-2,CASSPPAGVNTEAFF,TGTGCCAGCAGCCCCCCGGCAGGCGTGAACACTGAAGCTTTCTTT
.,TRBJ2-6,.,TRBV18,CASSPLLQGSTGANVLTF,TGTGCCAGCTCACCACTGTTGCAGGGGAGTACTGGGGCCAACGTCCTGACTTTC
.,TRBJ2-1,TRBD2,TRBV5-1,CASSLARGGWDEQFF,TGCGCCAGCAGCTTGGCCCGGGGGGGCTGGGATGAGCAGTTCTTC
.,TRBJ2-7,.,TRBV11-2,CASSRGASYEQYF,TGTGCCAGCAGCCGGGGGGCGTCCTACGAGCAGTACTTC
few,TRBJ2-3,TRBD1,TRBV2,CASSETGYTDTQYF,TGTGCCAGCAGTGAGACAGGGTACACAGATACGCAGTATTTT
.,TRBJ2-3,.,TRBV20-1,CSAYLADTQYF,TGCAGTGCTTACCTAGCAGATACGCAGTATTTT
.,TRBJ1-1,.,TRBV7-2,CASSLDTLREAFF,TGTGCCAGCAGCTTAGACACACTGCGGGAAGCTTTCTTT
.,TRBJ2-5,TRBD2,TRBV5-1,CASSQNLAGGLETQYF,TGCGCCAGCAGCCAAAACCTAGCGGGGGGACTAGAGACCCAGTACTTC
.,TRBJ1-5,.,TRBV6-4,CASSREANQPQHF,TGTGCCAGCAGCCGGGAGGCCAATCAGCCCCAGCATTTT
.,TRBJ2-2,TRBD2,TRBV6-5,CAAGGGNTGELFF,TGTGCCGCCGGCGGGGGAAACACCGGGGAGCTGTTTTTT
.,TRBJ1-1,.,TRBV3-1/TRBV3-2,CASSEGLGSEAFF,TGTGCCAGCAGCGAGGGTCTGGGGTCTGAAGCTTTCTTT
few,TRBJ1-2,.,TRBV19,CASSKQGANYGYTF,TGTGCCAGTAGTAAGCAGGGTGCTAACTATGGCTACACCTTC
.,TRBJ2-5,TRBD1,TRBV30,CAWSVQDRETQYF,TGTGCCTGGAGTGTACAGGACAGGGAGACCCAGTACTTC
.,TRBJ1-2,TRBD1,TRBV28,CASSSGTGQVYGYTF,TGTGCCAGCAGTTCCGGGACAGGGCAAGTCTATGGCTACACCTTC
.,TRBJ2-1,.,TRBV18,CASSPLTESNEQFF,TGTGCCAGCTCACCGTTGACAGAGAGCAATGAGCAGTTCTTC
.,TRBJ2-2,TRBD2,TRBV5-1,CASSLGLAGRWNTGELFF,TGCGCCAGCAGCTTAGGACTAGCGGGGCGATGGAACACCGGGGAGCTGTTTTTT
.,TRBJ2-3,.,TRBV18,CASSPPSLTDTQYF,TGTGCCAGCTCACCACCTTCCCTCACAGATACGCAGTATTTT
.,TRBJ1-2,TRBD1,TRBV12-3/TRBV12-4,CASGQGAYYGYTF,TGTGCCAGCGGACAGGGGGCGTACTATGGCTACACCTTC
.,TRBJ2-5,.,TRBV5-4,CASSVPDNQETQYF,TGTGCCAGCAGCGTTCCCGACAACCAAGAGACCCAGTACTTC
.,TRBJ1-2,TRBD1,TRBV5-6,CASSLGRQGIWGYTF,TGTGCCAGCAGCTTGGGGCGACAGGGTATTTGGGGCTACACCTTC
.,TRBJ2-7,TRBD1,TRBV11-2,CASSLAGTGVFYEQYF,TGTGCCAGCAGCTTAGCCGGGACAGGGGTCTTCTACGAGCAGTACTTC
.,TRBJ1-5,TRBD1,TRBV24-1,CATSDPRTGSNQPQHF,TGTGCCACCAGTGACCCTCGGACAGGTAGCAATCAGCCCCAGCATTTT